This passage covers 15 T cell receptor beta chains from one sample sequenced in a study of blood T cells in healthy people across ages. Together with a sample-barcoded 5' primer, a J-beta primer mix was included in a second PCR lasting about 6 to 11 cycles. TCRdb used MiXCR to reprocess the 5' RACE reads, holding one entry per CDR3 protein. The sample yields about 2 million distinct CDR3 sequences, roughly 52% seen once. The source material was blood. The origin of the receptors is a woman between 40 and 50 years old in good health.

The chain has TRBV4-2 and TRBJ1-4, with 9 bases aligning to TRBD1. This CDR3 comprises 16 residues. Germline V gene lookup returns CDR1 LGHNA and CDR2 YNFKEQ. J was trimmed by 6 bases and V by 0 bases; bases with no gene match: 5. The CDR3: CASSQEGTGSDEKLFF. The CDR3 region has the DNA TGTGCCAGCAGCCAAGAGGGGACAGGGTCAGATGAAAAACTGTTTTTT.

The CDR3 DNA sequence: TGTGCCAGCAGCCAAGTTTTGAGGGAGCAGTATTTT. As protein: CASSQVLREQYF. The chain is built from TRBV14 and TRBJ2-3, with D perhaps TRBD2 (5 bases). The CDR3 length is 12 residues. Germline assignment: CDR1 SGHDN and CDR2 FVKESK. The V end lost 1 base, the J end lost 11 bases, and 10 bases lay between the germline ends.

The chain recombines TRBV5-1 with TRBJ2-7, with D hard to call. The CDR3 has 13 amino acids. Looked up from germline, CDR1 is SGHRS and CDR2 is YFSETQ. Trimming left V 0 bases short and J 6 bases short, with 10 bases between. This chain's CDR3 is CASSLEVGPEQYF. The CDR3 DNA reads as TGCGCCAGCAGCTTGGAAGTTGGACCCGAGCAGTACTTC.

The chain employs TRBV2 and TRBJ1-2; TRBD1 matches 8 bases. Trimming removed 9 bases from V and 5 bases from J; junction bases left unmatched: 11. This CDR3 comprises 14 residues. Germline CDR1 and CDR2: SNHLY and FYNNEI. CDR3 sequence: CARDRVPSPYGYTF. CDR3 bases: TGTGCCAGGGACAGGGTTCCCTCACCTTATGGCTACACCTTC.

The chain has TRBV6-6 and TRBJ2-4; D may correspond to TRBD1 or TRBD2 (5 bases each). V dropped 6 bases and J dropped 1 base, with 16 bases sitting between them. Germline-derived CDR1 and CDR2 are MNHNY and SVGAGI (reference sequence). This CDR3 has 16 residues. The CDR3 here is CASRPEIGAAKNIQYF. The CDR3 DNA sequence: TGTGCCAGCAGACCCGAAATCGGGGCGGCCAAAAACATTCAGTACTTC.

The chain uses TRBV2 and TRBJ2-7, with D possibly being TRBD1 or TRBD2 (5 bases each). V dropped 3 bases and J dropped 8 bases, with 17 bases sitting between them. Germline CDR1 SNHLY, CDR2 FYNNEI. CDR3 length: 14 amino acids. CDR3 sequence reads: CASSDRGPRGQQYF. In DNA form, the CDR3 reads TGTGCCAGCAGTGACCGTGGGCCCCGGGGACAGCAGTACTTC.

CDR3 sequence: CSVVREQYTEAFF. The CDR3, as DNA: TGCAGCGTTGTTCGCGAACAATACACTGAAGCTTTCTTT. J is TRBJ1-1 and V is TRBV29-1; D gene uncertain. V lost 4 bases and J 3 bases, leaving 12 bases between the germline ends. This CDR3 has 13 amino acids. CDR1 is SQVTM, CDR2 ANQGSEA, per germline.

The chain links TRBV20-1 to TRBJ1-1; tentative D call: TRBD1 (5 bases). V lost 2 bases to trimming and J lost 5 bases, with 12 bases between them. Germline V gene lookup returns CDR1 DFQATT and CDR2 SNEGSKA (reference sequence). This CDR3 comprises 13 residues. CDR3 in amino acids: CSARPRAGTEAFF. CDR3 nucleotide sequence: TGCAGTGCTAGACCCAGGGCCGGGACTGAAGCTTTCTTT.

This clonotype appeared many times. This rearrangement joins TRBV5-1 to TRBJ2-5; a possible D gene is TRBD2 (5 bases). The CDR3 spans 14 residues. V lost 0 bases, J lost 3 bases, and 9 bases lay in between. Germline values: CDR1 SGHRS, CDR2 YFSETQ. Written as DNA, the CDR3 is TGCGCCAGCAGCTTGGAGGCGGGTAAAGAGACCCAGTACTTC. Translated: CASSLEAGKETQYF.

The gene calls are TRBV27 and TRBJ1-1; no reliable D call. This CDR3 has 14 residues. The V end was cut by 10 bases, the J end by 1 base, with 16 bases between. The germline gives CDR1 MNHEY, CDR2 SMNVEV (reference sequence). CDR3 coding DNA: TGTGCCACCAGACTCTCGACGGAGAACACTGAAGCTTTCTTT. It codes for CATRLSTENTEAFF.

The sample holds a few counts of this clonotype. The J gene is TRBJ2-7, the V gene TRBV18, with TRBD1 as a possible D gene (6 bases). Per germline, CDR1 KGHSH and CDR2 LQKENI. The CDR3 has 14 residues. V lost 1 base to trimming and J lost 3 bases, with 10 bases between them. CDR3 protein: CASSPHRESYEQYF. Written as DNA, the CDR3 is TGTGCCAGCTCACCACACAGGGAAAGCTACGAGCAGTACTTC.

On this clonotype: One junction end disagrees with the germline gene, perhaps due to a read error. The chain is built from TRBV27 and TRBJ1-6; D call uncertain. Germline values: CDR1 MNHEY, CDR2 SMNVEV (reference sequence). There are 14 residues in the CDR3. CDR3 in amino acids: CASGFVPYNSPLHF. The CDR3 DNA sequence: TGTGCCAGCGGTTTCGTTCCCTATAATTCACCCCTCCACTTT.

The rearrangement uses TRBV5-5 and TRBJ2-3; tentatively, D is TRBD1 or TRBD2 (5 bases each). In germline, CDR1 is SGHKS, CDR2 YYEKEE (reference sequence). Trimming removed 2 bases from V and 6 bases from J, with 19 bases in between. This CDR3 is built from 16 residues. The CDR3 region has the DNA TGTGCCAGCAGCTTAGTCCCCCCGGGGACGGGGGATACGCAGTATTTT. Amino acids: CASSLVPPGTGDTQYF.

The chain is built from TRBV20-1 and TRBJ2-3; 8 bases are a match to TRBD2. Trimming removed 5 bases from V and 6 bases from J; junction bases left unmatched: 16. CDR3 length: 16 amino acids. CDR1 and CDR2 from the germline V gene are DFQATT and SNEGSKA (reference sequence). CDR3 sequence reads: CSAPPASGGRDDTQYF. In DNA, the CDR3 is TGCAGTGCTCCCCCTGCCAGCGGGGGCCGGGACGATACGCAGTATTTT.

The gene calls are TRBV12-3 or TRBV12-4 and TRBJ2-3; D not resolved. The V end lost 4 bases, the J end lost 5 bases, and 10 bases lay between the germline ends. This CDR3 spans 13 amino acids. The CDR3 sequence is CASSSRALDTQYF. CDR3 coding DNA: TGTGCCAGCAGTTCCCGCGCCTTAGATACGCAGTATTTT.